This T cell receptor (beta chain) was sequenced for a study of shared clonotypes between healthy human individuals. Study findings and constraints: Naive subsets generally had larger estimated richness than memory subsets.

The method was immunoSEQ multiplex PCR; TCRdb's version includes in-frame clones alone and lacks a portion of them. The top ten clones hold approximately 1.2% of a sample with millions of clones, about 95% of them seen once. The CDR3 is 14 amino acids. Germline V lookup: CDR1 LNHNV, CDR2 YYDKDF (reference sequence). Trimming pared 0 bases from V and 3 bases from J, leaving 6 bases between. This clone has just one count. Its antigen is unknown. The naive CD8 subset, CD45RO-negative cells positively selected for CCR7, excluded terminally differentiated effector memory CD45RA+ cells. The chain is built from TRBV15 and TRBJ1-5, with D possibly TRBD1 on 5 matching bases. This receptor was obtained from a man between 18 and 29 years old in good health. Material for sequencing was naive CD8+ T cells sorted from blood. This CDR3 is CATSREGPNQPQHF. The CDR3, as DNA: TGTGCCACCAGCAGAGAGGGGCCCAATCAGCCCCAGCATTTT.